A single T cell receptor beta chain is shown here with its context. The CDR3 sequence is 16 residues long. V lost 5 bases, J lost 3 bases, and 12 bases stayed unmatched. Germline V gene data show CDR1 as SGHVS and CDR2 as FQNEAQ. This sample was included in a study of blood T cell repertoires in COVID-19. Study summary: PBMCs, B-cell-depleted T cells, or T cells provided the cDNA or gDNA that made up the material.

Sequencing was performed with immunoSEQ multiplex PCR; in TCRdb, only in-frame clones are kept and a portion is missing. The data contain under 14,000 clones, roughly 80% of them singletons. This chain connects TRBV7-8 to TRBJ2-7; 8 bases align to TRBD1. The sample was peripheral blood. The sequence was collected from an older man with active COVID-19. DNA of the CDR3: TGTGCCAGCAGCCGAAGGGCCGGACAGGGTGACTACGAGCAGTACTTC. It translates to CASSRRAGQGDYEQYF.